These 30 T cell receptor beta chains came from one sample sequenced in a study of T cell responses to AZD1222 COVID-19 vaccine. Sequenced by immunoSEQ multiplex PCR; TCRdb stores in-frame clones only, minus some. The sample has 110,000 to 150,000 clones; 80% to 90% are singletons. The sequencing used peripheral blood, collected on day 0 of AZD1222 vaccination. Every receptor here comes from an adult in good health.

The V and J genes are TRBV28 and TRBJ1-1; tentative D call: TRBD1 (5 bases). The CDR3 loop spans 17 amino acids. Trimming cost V 2 bases and J 3 bases, with 19 bases left between them. Germline CDR1 reads MDHEN; CDR2 reads SYDVKM. The CDR3 region is CASSLRSSGGRDTEAFF. In DNA form, the CDR3 reads TGTGCCAGCAGTTTAAGGTCCAGTGGGGGGAGGGACACTGAAGCTTTCTTT.

In its sample, this clone was seen once. V and J are TRBV4-2 and TRBJ1-6; 7 nucleotides agree with TRBD1. Trimming cost V 4 bases and J 1 base; bases outside gene matches: 7. The CDR3 loop spans 17 amino acids. CDR1 and CDR2 (germline): LGHNA, YNFKEQ. The CDR3 is CASSLGGAGSYNSPLHF. The CDR3 DNA reads TGTGCCAGCAGCCTAGGGGGCGCGGGATCCTATAATTCACCCCTCCACTTT.

The chain combines TRBV21-1 with TRBJ1-1; the table's D call, TRBD1, has no DNA check behind it. TRBV21-1 is a pseudogene. This CDR3 has 17 residues. The CDR3 region has the DNA TGTGCCAGCAGCAAATGGCCCGCAGGGGCCGGGAACACTGAAGCTTTCTTT. It yields the protein CASSKWPAGAGNTEAFF.

This clone was found once. The chain employs TRBV5-1 and TRBJ2-5, with D perhaps TRBD2 (5 bases). The ends were cut back, 3 bases at V and 5 bases at J, with 20 bases in the middle. Germline CDR1 is SGHRS and CDR2 is YFSETQ. This CDR3 is built from 16 residues. CDR3 loop: CASSSPAIGEGETQYF. CDR3 DNA: TGCGCCAGCAGCTCGCCTGCCATAGGTGAGGGCGAGACCCAGTACTTC.

This clone appeared once. The CDR3 is CATTPGEGGPPTDTQYF. CDR3 bases: TGTGCCACCACACCCGGGGAGGGGGGGCCACCCACAGATACGCAGTATTTT. The chain carries TRBV7-9 and TRBJ2-3, with D possibly being TRBD2 (7 bases). V lost 10 bases and J 2 bases, leaving 25 bases between the germline ends. Germline-derived CDR1 and CDR2 are SEHNR and FQNEAQ (reference sequence). The CDR3 sequence is 17 residues long. The variable domain in full, completed from reference TRBV7-9 and TRBJ2-3, reads DTGVSQNPRHKITKRGQNVTFRCDPISEHNRLYWYRQTLGQGPEFLTYFQNEAQLEKSRLLSDRFSAERPKGSFSTLEIQRTEQGDSAMYLCATTPGEGGPPTDTQYFGPGTRLTVL.

This clone was seen a few times. The rearrangement uses TRBV19 and TRBJ2-2; D is undetermined. Looked up from germline, CDR1 is LNHDA and CDR2 is SQIVND (reference sequence). V was trimmed by 6 bases and J by 4 bases, leaving 9 bases between them. This CDR3 region has 13 residues. CDR3 DNA sequence: TGTGCCAGTAGCGCAACCTTCACCGGGGAGCTGTTTTTT. Protein sequence: CASSATFTGELFF.

The chain has TRBV30 and TRBJ1-2; D is unresolved. V was pared by 4 bases and J by 5 bases, with 14 bases between. Germline CDR1 is GTSNPN and CDR2 is SVGIG (reference sequence). The CDR3 contains 13 residues. CDR3 protein: CAWTRLPEYGYTF. The CDR3 DNA is TGTGCCTGGACCCGACTGCCAGAGTATGGCTACACCTTC.

The table lists this clone with a count of one. This chain connects TRBV7-9 to TRBJ2-7; D could derive from TRBD1 or TRBD2 (5 bases each). Trimming took off 2 bases at V and 7 bases at J, with 15 bases between the two ends. From germline, CDR1 is SEHNR and CDR2 FQNEAQ (reference sequence). The CDR3 runs to 14 residues. CDR3 DNA sequence: TGTGCCAGCAGCTTATTTGAGGGGTTGGGTGAGCAGTACTTC. Translated: CASSLFEGLGEQYF.

This clone was seen a single time. This chain links TRBV7-9 with TRBJ2-5; tentatively, D is TRBD2 (6 bases). The CDR3 runs to 13 residues. The V and J ends lost 4 bases and 5 bases respectively, with 11 bases between them. CDR1 and CDR2 (germline): SEHNR, FQNEAQ (reference sequence). For the CDR3, the DNA is TGTGCCAGCAGCTACGGACTACCGGAGACCCAGTACTTC. Its translation is CASSYGLPETQYF. The full variable domain, with the rest looked up from reference TRBV7-9 and TRBJ2-5, is DTGVSQNPRHKITKRGQNVTFRCDPISEHNRLYWYRQTLGQGPEFLTYFQNEAQLEKSRLLSDRFSAERPKGSFSTLEIQRTEQGDSAMYLCASSYGLPETQYFGPGTRLLVL.

The rearrangement links TRBV5-5 to TRBJ1-5, with unresolved D. This CDR3 spans 13 amino acids. Germline V CDR1 and CDR2: SGHKS, YYEKEE (reference sequence). V shed 4 bases and J shed 8 bases, with 13 bases lying between them. The CDR3 loop is CASSPPPDKPQHF. CDR3 nucleotides: TGTGCCAGCAGCCCACCACCCGATAAGCCCCAGCATTTT.

The chain joins TRBV3-1 (or the pseudogene TRBV3-2) to TRBJ1-6; no clear D gene. Germline V gives CDR1 LGHDT, CDR2 YNNKEL (reference sequence). The V and J ends lost 4 bases and 1 base respectively, with 8 bases between them. This CDR3 is built from 15 residues. The CDR3, as DNA: TGTGCCAGCAGCCTGGCGGGGTCCTATAATTCACCCCTCCACTTT. Protein: CASSLAGSYNSPLHF.

V gene TRBV28 combines with J gene TRBJ2-7; unclear D gene. Germline V gene data show CDR1 as MDHEN and CDR2 as SYDVKM. The CDR3 is 13 amino acids. V was trimmed by 3 bases and J by 5 bases, leaving 11 bases between them. The CDR3 loop is CASSFSVSDEQYF. In DNA form, the CDR3 reads TGTGCCAGCAGTTTTTCGGTCAGCGACGAGCAGTACTTC.

The chain couples TRBV3-1 (or the pseudogene TRBV3-2) to TRBJ1-1; no clear D gene. Germline V gene sequence: CDR1 LGHDT, CDR2 YNNKEL (reference sequence). The V end was cut by 2 bases, the J end by 1 base, with 14 bases between. This CDR3 contains 16 residues. The CDR3 nucleotides read TGTGCCAGCAGCCAAAGATCGGGGTGGGAGAACACTGAAGCTTTCTTT. Translating it yields CASSQRSGWENTEAFF.

The CDR3 bases are TGCGCCAGCAGCCCACCGACATCTCCCCGGGCTTTCTTT. Its protein product is CASSPPTSPRAFF. This chain links TRBV5-1 with TRBJ1-1; D gene uncertain. Germline-derived CDR1 and CDR2 are SGHRS and YFSETQ. The CDR3 consists of 13 residues. V dropped 4 bases and J dropped 11 bases, with 18 bases sitting between them.

The CDR3 sequence: CASSLGNSGANVLTF. The CDR3 region has the DNA TGTGCCAGCAGCTTAGGGAACTCTGGGGCCAACGTCCTGACTTTC. The chain is built from TRBV7-9 and TRBJ2-6; D call uncertain. This CDR3 comprises 15 residues. The germline V gene has CDR1 SEHNR and CDR2 FQNEAQ (reference sequence). The V end lost 1 base, the J end lost 0 bases, and 4 bases lay between the germline ends.

V usage is TRBV25-1 and J usage is TRBJ2-5; TRBD1 or TRBD2 may be the D gene (6 bases each). V shed 7 bases and J shed 0 bases, with 15 bases lying between them. CDR3 size: 15 residues. CDR1 is MGHDK and CDR2 is SYGVNS in the germline V gene. The CDR3 sequence: CASNRMEGDQETQYF. CDR3 in DNA: TGTGCCAGCAATAGGATGGAGGGGGACCAAGAGACCCAGTACTTC. Variable domain in full (rest from reference TRBV25-1 and TRBJ2-5): EADIYQTPRYLVIGTGKKITLECSQTMGHDKMYWYQQDPGMELHLIHYSYGVNSTEKGDLSSESTVSRIRTEHFPLTLESARPSHTSQYLCASNRMEGDQETQYFGPGTRLLVL.

This clone came up a few times. The chain couples TRBV6-5 to TRBJ1-4; 11 positions agree with TRBD1. This CDR3 has 14 residues. From germline, CDR1 is MNHEY and CDR2 SVGAGI. The junction had 0 bases not matched to a gene; V was cut back by 2 bases and J by 7 bases. The DNA for the CDR3 is TGTGCCAGCAGTTACGGGACAGGGGGTGAAAAACTGTTTTTT. This translates into CASSYGTGGEKLFF.

The chain employs TRBV2 and TRBJ1-1, with D unresolved. Germline lookup yields CDR1 SNHLY and CDR2 FYNNEI. With 5 bases removed from V and 1 base from J, the gap between germline ends came to 8 bases. This CDR3 has 13 residues. The CDR3 loop is CASSTGSNTEAFF. The CDR3 nucleotides are TGTGCCAGCAGTACGGGCTCGAACACTGAAGCTTTCTTT.

This chain uses TRBV13 with TRBJ2-1; D is possibly TRBD2 (6 bases). The CDR3 is 15 residues long. Germline V gives CDR1 PRHDT, CDR2 FYEKMQ (reference sequence). With 6 bases removed from V and 7 bases from J, the gap between germline ends came to 19 bases. The CDR3 region has the DNA TGTGCCAGCAGATGGAGGGGAGCTAGCGATAATGAGCAGTTCTTC. This encodes CASRWRGASDNEQFF. The full variable domain, its missing parts supplied by reference TRBV13 and TRBJ2-1, is AAGVIQSPRHLIKEKRETATLKCYPIPRHDTVYWYQQGPGQDPQFLISFYEKMQSDKGSIPDRFSAQQFSDYHSELNMSSLELGDSALYFCASRWRGASDNEQFFGPGTRLTVL.

This clone was detected only once. This chain uses TRBV14 with TRBJ1-3; D is unclear. This CDR3 spans 13 amino acids. The germline CDR1 and CDR2 sequences are SGHDN and FVKESK. The V gene lost 4 bases and the J gene lost 0 bases, with 4 bases spanning the gap. The CDR3 DNA sequence: TGTGCCAGCAGCCTTTACTCTGGAAACACCATATATTTT. Translation gives CASSLYSGNTIYF.

This chain uses TRBV2 with TRBJ1-2; D is unresolved. V lost 6 bases and J lost 4, with 6 bases in between. Germline assignment: CDR1 SNHLY and CDR2 FYNNEI. This CDR3 contains 11 residues. The CDR3 DNA is TGTGCCAGCAGGGTTGGCTATGGCTACACCTTC. Protein product: CASRVGYGYTF.

The chain links TRBV5-1 to TRBJ2-1; weak D call: TRBD2 (5 bases). The ends were cut back, 0 bases at V and 9 bases at J, with 16 bases in the middle. The germline V gene encodes CDR1 SGHRS and CDR2 YFSETQ. The CDR3 is made up of 15 amino acids. The CDR3 DNA reads TGCGCCAGCAGCTTGGATAGGACTCTAGCTAGTGAGCAGTTCTTC. Translating gives CASSLDRTLASEQFF.

The J gene is TRBJ2-3, the V gene TRBV24-1; TRBD2 matches at 7 bases. The V segment lost 2 bases and the J segment 0 bases; nucleotides outside the gene matches: 10. The CDR3 spans 18 residues. Germline V gene lookup returns CDR1 KGHDR and CDR2 SFDVKD. This chain's CDR3 is CATSDSDYSGFSTDTQYF. The CDR3 region has the DNA TGTGCCACCAGTGATTCCGACTATAGCGGGTTCAGCACAGATACGCAGTATTTT.

The genes are TRBV11-2 and TRBJ2-3; 12 nucleotides match TRBD1. Germline loops: CDR1 SGHAT, CDR2 FQNNGV. V was pared by 5 bases and J by 1 base, with 10 bases of the junction left unmatched. The CDR3 is 18 amino acids. The CDR3 spells CASSTPGTGGFGTDTQYF. The DNA of the CDR3 is TGTGCCAGCAGCACACCCGGGACAGGGGGCTTTGGCACAGATACGCAGTATTTT.

This chain links TRBV5-1 with TRBJ1-2; maybe TRBD1 (5 bases). The V end lost 5 bases, the J end lost 0 bases, and 11 bases lay between the germline ends. Germline assignment: CDR1 SGHRS and CDR2 YFSETQ. The CDR3 runs to 14 residues. The CDR3 loop is CASSPTVSNYGYTF. In nucleotides, the CDR3 is TGCGCCAGCAGTCCGACAGTTTCTAACTATGGCTACACCTTC.

V usage is TRBV10-3 and J usage is TRBJ1-3, with unresolved D. Looked up from germline, CDR1 is ENHRY and CDR2 is SYGVKD. V lost 6 bases and J 0 bases, leaving 12 bases between the germline ends. The length of the CDR3 is 15 residues. The CDR3 DNA reads TGTGCCATCAGCGGACTTGCCTTCTCTGGAAACACCATATATTTT. Translating gives CAISGLAFSGNTIYF.

The chain has TRBV28 and TRBJ1-6; a weak D match, TRBD1 (6 bases). This CDR3 is 13 amino acids long. Germline assignment: CDR1 MDHEN and CDR2 SYDVKM. V lost 11 bases and J 10 bases, leaving 18 bases between the germline ends. The CDR3 sequence: CAHNGGEESPLHF. In DNA form, the CDR3 reads TGTGCCCACAACGGGGGCGAGGAGTCACCCCTCCACTTT.

The gene calls are TRBV18 and TRBJ2-1, with D perhaps matching TRBD1 or TRBD2 (7 bases each). CDR3 length equals 16 residues. Deletions cut 3 bases from V and 2 bases from J, with 14 bases between. Germline lookup yields CDR1 KGHSH and CDR2 LQKENI. The CDR3 sequence: CASSPQGGSTYNEQFF. In DNA, the CDR3 is TGTGCCAGCTCACCCCAGGGGGGGTCTACCTACAATGAGCAGTTCTTC. Full variable domain (remainder filled in from reference TRBV18 and TRBJ2-1): NAGVMQNPRHLVRRRGQEARLRCSPMKGHSHVYWYRQLPEEGLKFMVYLQKENIIDESGMPKERFSAEFPKEGPSILRIQQVVRGDSAAYFCASSPQGGSTYNEQFFGPGTRLTVL.

This chain uses TRBV18 with TRBJ2-1; D is perhaps TRBD1 (8 bases). The V gene lost 2 bases and the J gene lost 7 bases, with 15 bases spanning the gap. The CDR3 is made up of 15 amino acids. Germline V gene lookup returns CDR1 KGHSH and CDR2 LQKENI. CDR3 loop: CASSPNRGGLNEQFF. CDR3 nucleotides: TGTGCCAGCTCACCAAACAGGGGGGGACTTAATGAGCAGTTCTTC.

V usage is TRBV5-6 and J usage is TRBJ2-7; D may match TRBD1 or TRBD2 (5 bases each). The CDR3 is 15 amino acids. CDR1 is SGHDT, CDR2 YYEEEE, per germline. V was shortened by 3 bases and J by 0 bases, with 13 bases between the two germline ends. The CDR3 reads CASSSGPMSSYEQYF. The CDR3 bases are TGTGCCAGCAGCTCGGGACCGATGAGCTCCTACGAGCAGTACTTC.